Below, 23 T cell receptor beta chains from the same sample are listed, as sequenced in a study of T cell responses to AZD1222 COVID-19 vaccine. This table comes from immunoSEQ multiplex PCR, and its TCRdb copy is limited to in-frame clones, with some not included. The profile shows more than 140,000 clones, 89% of them singletons. Sequences were derived from peripheral blood, sampled on day 0 of AZD1222 vaccination. The origin of the receptors is an adult in good health.

This chain connects TRBV29-1 to TRBJ2-3; possibly TRBD1 or TRBD2 for D (5 bases each). The CDR3 has 16 residues. Trimming left V 0 bases short and J 0 bases short, with 13 bases between. Germline V lookup: CDR1 SQVTM, CDR2 ANQGSEA. CDR3 in amino acids: CSVEDLSRGSTDTQYF. The DNA of the CDR3 is TGCAGCGTTGAAGATCTTTCGAGGGGAAGCACAGATACGCAGTATTTT.

The V gene is TRBV6-5, the J gene TRBJ1-3; D possibly corresponds to TRBD1 (5 bases). CDR3 length equals 15 residues. Looked up from germline, CDR1 is MNHEY and CDR2 is SVGAGI. Between the trimmed V and J ends, which lost 3 bases and 2 bases, there was a span of 11 bases. CDR3 nucleotides: TGTGCCAGCAGTTATTTCGGGGCCCCTGGAAACACCATATATTTT. It encodes CASSYFGAPGNTIYF.

The chain couples TRBV6-5 to TRBJ2-7; 7 nucleotides align to TRBD2. V dropped 6 bases and J dropped 4; count of bases not matched to a gene: 6. The germline V gene encodes CDR1 MNHEY and CDR2 SVGAGI. This CDR3 has 13 residues. The CDR3 region is CASRPSSGYEQYF. The CDR3, as DNA: TGTGCCAGCAGGCCATCTAGCGGTTACGAGCAGTACTTC.

The rearrangement joins TRBV2 to TRBJ2-7, with a tentative D call TRBD2 (5 bases). V lost 8 bases to trimming and J lost 9 bases, with 23 bases between them. The CDR3 spans 14 residues. Germline CDR1 SNHLY, CDR2 FYNNEI. CDR3 amino acids: CASPGISGNEAQYF. Written as DNA, the CDR3 is TGTGCCAGCCCCGGGATCTCCGGTAATGAAGCGCAGTACTTC.

The chain joins TRBV9 to TRBJ2-7; 11 bases map to TRBD1. The junction had 13 bases not matched to a gene; V was cut back by 3 bases and J by 5 bases. The germline V gene encodes CDR1 SGDLS and CDR2 YYNGEE. The CDR3 runs to 17 residues. CDR3 bases: TGTGCCAGCAGCGACCCGAACCGGACAGGGGGCTCGGACGAGCAGTACTTC. Its translation: CASSDPNRTGGSDEQYF.

This chain links TRBV12-3 or TRBV12-4 with TRBJ1-2; D remains unclear. Trimming cost V 1 base and J 8 bases, with 11 bases left between them. This CDR3 contains 13 residues. The CDR3 DNA follows: TGTGCCAGCAGTTTAGTCCGTGCCGGGGGCTACACCTTC. This translates into CASSLVRAGGYTF.

This chain connects TRBV6-6 to TRBJ2-7; 9 bases agree with TRBD1. Germline V gives CDR1 MNHNY, CDR2 SVGAGI (reference sequence). This CDR3 is 15 amino acids long. V lost 9 bases, J lost 6 bases, and 15 bases stayed unmatched. The CDR3 DNA sequence: TGTGCCAGTGATGGGACCGGGACAGGGAGAGGCGAGCAGTACTTC. This gives the protein CASDGTGTGRGEQYF.

V is TRBV6-5 and J is TRBJ2-7; 10 bases are shared with TRBD1. The germline V gene encodes CDR1 MNHEY and CDR2 SVGAGI. The length of the CDR3 is 13 residues. The V gene end was trimmed by 7 bases and the J gene end by 6 bases; junction bases not matched to a gene: 6. CDR3 sequence: CASKRDRGSEQYF. In DNA, the CDR3 is TGTGCCAGCAAAAGGGACAGGGGATCCGAGCAGTACTTC.

A word on this clone: Since no conserved phenylalanine or tryptophan closes the CDR3, a read error is the likely cause. The limits of the CDR3 on the DNA are not certain, so only TCRdb's listed CDR3 is given. The CDR3 region is CASSQVIGG. The V gene is TRBV4-3, the J gene TRBJ1-1. Germline CDR1 LGHNA, CDR2 YSLEER. The CDR3 spans 9 residues, counting both ends.

The chain carries TRBV7-2 and TRBJ2-5, with D possibly being TRBD1 (5 bases). The CDR3 is 15 amino acids. Trimming left V 3 bases short and J 3 bases short, with 14 bases between. Germline CDR1 is SGHTA and CDR2 is FQGNSA. The CDR3 spells CASSLSPAGKETQYF. CDR3 DNA sequence: TGTGCCAGCAGCTTGTCTCCGGCAGGGAAAGAGACCCAGTACTTC.

V and J are TRBV4-2 and TRBJ1-5; 7 nucleotides align to TRBD1. CDR3 length equals 16 residues. J gave up 3 bases and V 0 bases, and 5 bases lay outside the gene matches. CDR1 is LGHNA and CDR2 is YNFKEQ in the germline V gene. The CDR3 DNA sequence: TGTGCCAGCAGCCAAGAAGAAGGGGGCCTCAATCAGCCCCAGCATTTT. Amino acid sequence: CASSQEEGGLNQPQHF.

The V gene is TRBV6-4, the J gene TRBJ2-1, with D uncertain. Germline V gene sequence: CDR1 MRHNA, CDR2 SNTAGT. The CDR3 runs 13 residues. The V end lost 0 bases, the J end lost 8 bases, and 8 bases lay between the germline ends. The CDR3 coding sequence is TGTGCCAGCAGTGACTCGCCCAGAGATGAGCAGTTCTTC. This translates into CASSDSPRDEQFF.

V is TRBV6-4 and J is TRBJ2-1, with 13 bases that match TRBD2. V lost 5 bases to trimming and J lost 7 bases; unmatched junction nucleotides: 11. The CDR3 loop spans 17 amino acids. CDR1 is MRHNA, CDR2 SNTAGT, per germline. DNA for the CDR3: TGTGCCAGCAGTAGAGGGGGCCCGGGACTAGCGGGAAATGAGCAGTTCTTC. Translating it yields CASSRGGPGLAGNEQFF.

The V gene is TRBV19, the J gene TRBJ1-2, with 7 nucleotides matching TRBD1. Germline-derived CDR1 and CDR2 are LNHDA and SQIVND (reference sequence). The CDR3 totals 12 residues. V trimming: 6 bases; J trimming: 4 bases; junction bases outside the gene matches: 2. Written as DNA, the CDR3 is TGTGCCAGTAGGGGACAGCTCTATGGCTACACCTTC. Translating it yields CASRGQLYGYTF.

The rearrangement links TRBV5-4 to TRBJ1-1; D not resolved. The CDR3 sequence is 13 residues long. V gave up 0 bases and J gave up 1 base, with 4 bases separating them. Germline V lookup: CDR1 SGHNT, CDR2 YYREEE (reference sequence). Here the CDR3 DNA reads TGTGCCAGCAGCTTGGACACGAACACTGAAGCTTTCTTT. Translation: CASSLDTNTEAFF.

About this clone itself: Other nucleotide sequences from this sample produce the same CDR3. The rearrangement uses TRBV28 and TRBJ2-2; D is ambiguous. V gave up 0 bases and J gave up 5 bases, with 4 bases separating them. The CDR3 totals 13 residues. Germline V gives CDR1 MDHEN, CDR2 SYDVKM. The CDR3 spells CASSLWGTGELFF. DNA of the CDR3: TGTGCCAGCAGTTTATGGGGGACCGGGGAGCTGTTTTTT.

The V and J genes are TRBV19 and TRBJ1-2; the D gene is possibly TRBD1 (6 bases). The V end was cut by 5 bases, the J end by 0 bases, with 19 bases between. CDR1 and CDR2 (germline): LNHDA, SQIVND (reference sequence). CDR3 length: 17 amino acids. CDR3 nucleotide sequence: TGTGCCAGTAGTCTATCGTGGGGGCCGGGATCTAACTATGGCTACACCTTC. Protein sequence: CASSLSWGPGSNYGYTF.

The rearrangement joins TRBV7-9 to TRBJ1-1; no clear D. The CDR3 sequence is 12 residues long. Trimming took off 5 bases at V and 1 base at J, with 5 bases between the two ends. Germline V lookup: CDR1 SEHNR, CDR2 FQNEAQ (reference sequence). CDR3 in amino acids: CASSLENTEAFF. The CDR3 coding sequence is TGTGCCAGCAGCCTAGAGAACACTGAAGCTTTCTTT.

This chain connects TRBV5-6 to TRBJ2-7, with 10 bases fitting TRBD1. V gave up 4 bases and J gave up 2 bases; unmatched junction bases: 6. The germline CDR1 and CDR2 sequences are SGHDT and YYEEEE. This CDR3 is built from 15 residues. This CDR3 is CASSPGQGGTYEQYF. The CDR3 nucleotides read TGTGCCAGCAGCCCCGGACAGGGGGGGACCTACGAGCAGTACTTC.

This clone was seen just once. The rearrangement links TRBV2 to TRBJ1-6; D gene uncertain. The length of the CDR3 is 14 residues. Per the germline V gene, CDR1 is SNHLY and CDR2 is FYNNEI. Between the trimmed V and J ends, which lost 4 bases and 7 bases, there was a span of 11 bases. The CDR3 region has the DNA TGTGCCAGCAGTGGACACTATATGAATTCACCCCTCCACTTT. The encoded protein is CASSGHYMNSPLHF.

The rearrangement links TRBV9 to TRBJ2-1; TRBD1 matches 9 bases. The J segment lost 10 bases and the V segment lost 0 bases, leaving 11 bases of the junction unmatched. CDR1 and CDR2 from the germline V gene are SGDLS and YYNGEE. The CDR3 consists of 16 residues. For the CDR3, the DNA is TGTGCCAGCAGCGTAGTCGTCGGGACAGGGATTCGGGAGCAGTTCTTC. Its protein product is CASSVVVGTGIREQFF.

This clone occurred a few times. CDR3 in amino acids: CASSPRGTGLTGELFF. The CDR3 coding sequence is TGTGCCAGCTCACCCCGGGGGACAGGGCTCACCGGGGAGCTGTTTTTT. The rearrangement links TRBV18 to TRBJ2-2; the match to TRBD1 covers 9 bases. CDR3 length: 16 residues. V shed 3 bases, J shed 4 bases, and the junction held 6 bases outside the gene matches. The germline CDR1 and CDR2 sequences are KGHSH and LQKENI.

This chain joins TRBV5-4 and TRBJ2-1; D remains ambiguous. V was cut by 4 bases and J by 9 bases, with 20 bases left in between. The germline V gene encodes CDR1 SGHNT and CDR2 YYREEE (reference sequence). The CDR3 sequence is 15 residues long. CDR3 nucleotides: TGTGCCAGCAGCACCCTAGACCGGGTTAGTTTTGAGCAGTTCTTC. Protein product: CASSTLDRVSFEQFF.